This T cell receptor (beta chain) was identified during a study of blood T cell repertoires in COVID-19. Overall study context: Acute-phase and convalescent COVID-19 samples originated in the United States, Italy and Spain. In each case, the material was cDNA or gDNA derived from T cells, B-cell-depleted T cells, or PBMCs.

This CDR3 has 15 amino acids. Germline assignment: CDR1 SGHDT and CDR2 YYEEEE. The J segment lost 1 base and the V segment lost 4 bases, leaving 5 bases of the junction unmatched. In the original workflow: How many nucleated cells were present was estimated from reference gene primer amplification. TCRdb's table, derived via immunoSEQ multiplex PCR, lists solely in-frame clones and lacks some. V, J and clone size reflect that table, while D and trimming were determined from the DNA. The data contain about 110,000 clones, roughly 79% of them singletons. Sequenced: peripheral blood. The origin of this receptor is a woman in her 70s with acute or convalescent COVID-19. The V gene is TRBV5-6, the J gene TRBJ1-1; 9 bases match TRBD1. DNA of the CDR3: TGTGCCAGCAGCACCGAGACAGGGGGGAACACTGAAGCTTTCTTT. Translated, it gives CASSTETGGNTEAFF.